These T cell receptor beta chains were read from a single sample in a study of post-analysis software for immune sequencing data. TCRdb re-called the PCR reads through MiXCR, storing one row per CDR3 protein. Here the sample spans about 560,000 distinct CDR3 sequences, about 44% being singletons. Sequencing input: blood. The receptor set was obtained from a girl aged 5-17 years with multiple sclerosis. Both conserved end residues are trimmed from each CDR3. Each record gives: CDR3 length, D gene, clone size, J gene, V gene, CDR3 protein. The D gene is left open where the match is weak. Some rows mark clone size as missing; the rest say once, few, many or name a class of expanded clone.

CDR3 length: 13; D gene: NA; clone size: few; J gene: TRBJ2-7; V gene: TRBV12-3/TRBV12-4; CDR3 protein: ASSYDAANSYEQY
CDR3 length: 12; D gene: NA; clone size: NA; J gene: TRBJ1-5; V gene: TRBV12-3/TRBV12-4; CDR3 protein: ASSRRGYNQPQH
CDR3 length: 13; D gene: NA; clone size: NA; J gene: TRBJ2-1; V gene: TRBV7-2; CDR3 protein: ASSRSGPSYNEQF
CDR3 length: 13; D gene: NA; clone size: NA; J gene: TRBJ1-1; V gene: TRBV12-5; CDR3 protein: ASGPRTFMNTEAF
CDR3 length: 14; D gene: TRBD2; clone size: NA; J gene: TRBJ2-1; V gene: TRBV6-5; CDR3 protein: ASSYLSGRGYNEQF
CDR3 length: 11; D gene: NA; clone size: NA; J gene: TRBJ2-7; V gene: TRBV20-1; CDR3 protein: SAREPTVYEQY
CDR3 length: 12; D gene: TRBD1; clone size: few; J gene: TRBJ2-7; V gene: TRBV10-3; CDR3 protein: AIRDGTGPYEQY
CDR3 length: 14; D gene: TRBD2; clone size: few; J gene: TRBJ2-3; V gene: TRBV7-2; CDR3 protein: ASSLGRQRGADTQY
CDR3 length: 12; D gene: NA; clone size: NA; J gene: TRBJ1-4; V gene: TRBV12-3/TRBV12-4; CDR3 protein: ASRPGQLNEKLF
CDR3 length: 12; D gene: NA; clone size: few; J gene: TRBJ1-1; V gene: TRBV9; CDR3 protein: ASSENWGHTEAF
CDR3 length: 12; D gene: NA; clone size: NA; J gene: TRBJ2-3; V gene: TRBV7-2; CDR3 protein: ASNLNPHPDTQY
CDR3 length: 13; D gene: TRBD2; clone size: NA; J gene: TRBJ2-3; V gene: TRBV7-3; CDR3 protein: ASSLNGGAPDTQY
CDR3 length: 11; D gene: NA; clone size: NA; J gene: TRBJ1-2; V gene: TRBV20-1; CDR3 protein: SASEQGYYGYT
CDR3 length: 14; D gene: TRBD2; clone size: few; J gene: TRBJ2-1; V gene: TRBV5-1; CDR3 protein: ASSRGGSIANNEQF
CDR3 length: 9; D gene: NA; clone size: NA; J gene: TRBJ2-1; V gene: TRBV12-3/TRBV12-4; CDR3 protein: ASSLNYEQF
CDR3 length: 12; D gene: NA; clone size: few; J gene: TRBJ1-5; V gene: TRBV5-6; CDR3 protein: ASSLLGNNQPQH
CDR3 length: 14; D gene: NA; clone size: few; J gene: TRBJ2-1; V gene: TRBV29-1; CDR3 protein: SVDGGRWLEVNEQF
CDR3 length: 11; D gene: NA; clone size: few; J gene: TRBJ2-4; V gene: TRBV6-1; CDR3 protein: AITPGVSDEQY
CDR3 length: 12; D gene: NA; clone size: NA; J gene: TRBJ1-2; V gene: TRBV27; CDR3 protein: ASSTGKEDYGYT
CDR3 length: 10; D gene: NA; clone size: NA; J gene: TRBJ2-1; V gene: TRBV12-3/TRBV12-4; CDR3 protein: ASSNRGYEQF
CDR3 length: 13; D gene: NA; clone size: NA; J gene: TRBJ2-1; V gene: TRBV12-3/TRBV12-4; CDR3 protein: ASSLTIPRRNEQF
CDR3 length: 14; D gene: NA; clone size: few; J gene: TRBJ2-7; V gene: TRBV5-1; CDR3 protein: ASSLAGGLSSYEQY
CDR3 length: 11; D gene: NA; clone size: NA; J gene: TRBJ2-5; V gene: TRBV18; CDR3 protein: ASSPWPGETQY
CDR3 length: 11; D gene: NA; clone size: NA; J gene: TRBJ1-4; V gene: TRBV7-2; CDR3 protein: ASSLVDREKLF
CDR3 length: 13; D gene: NA; clone size: NA; J gene: NA; V gene: TRBV28; CDR3 protein: ASSFSPIAPYEQY
CDR3 length: 14; D gene: TRBD2; clone size: NA; J gene: TRBJ2-3; V gene: TRBV7-9; CDR3 protein: ASRILAGGFADTQY